The 21 T cell receptor beta chains listed next were all sequenced from one sample in a study of blood T cells in healthy people across ages (dated by TCRdb to the mid-2010s). Library preparation employed 5' RACE. Sequencing instrument: Illumina HiSeq 2500. A second PCR of about 6 to 11 cycles was performed with a sample-barcoded 5' primer and a J-beta primer mix. The public reads were reprocessed in TCRdb via fastp at Q25 and MiXCR, keeping in-frame beta chains. Each CDR3 protein gets just one entry, which takes the most common genes and DNA from the rows behind it. This sample gives around 1,000,000 distinct CDR3 sequences in total; approximately 26% of them show up just once. Approximately 0.79% of the sample is held by the ten biggest clonotypes. The same specimen was also included in a second study, on T cells of mothers and their children.

The sequenced material came from blood. The receptor source for this set is a girl aged 2-10 years in good health.

The genes are TRBV7-9 and TRBJ2-5; D possibly corresponds to TRBD1 (6 bases). The J call may be mistaken, given a closer DNA end match to TRBJ2-1. Germline V CDR1 and CDR2: SEHNR, FQNEAQ (reference sequence). This CDR3 region has 16 residues. CDR3 loop: CASSLTGHSLANEQFF. DNA for the CDR3: TGTGCCAGCAGCTTAACGGGACACTCATTGGCAAATGAGCAGTTCTTC.

This clonotype turned up a few times. V gene TRBV5-1 combines with J gene TRBJ2-5; no definite D call. CDR1 and CDR2 from the germline V gene are SGHRS and YFSETQ. V was cut by 0 bases and J by 5 bases, with 11 bases left in between. This CDR3 is built from 14 residues. The CDR3: CASSLVWASETQYF. For the CDR3, the DNA is TGCGCCAGCAGCTTGGTATGGGCATCGGAGACCCAGTACTTC.

This clonotype was seen a handful of times. This sequence joins TRBV15 and TRBJ2-5; a possible D gene is TRBD2 (5 bases). The DNA end favors TRBJ2-7, so the J call may be wrong. The germline V gene encodes CDR1 LNHNV and CDR2 YYDKDF (reference sequence). The CDR3 covers 15 residues. As DNA, the CDR3 is TGTGCCACCAGCAGAGTTCGGGGAGAGACCTACGAGCAGTACTTC. Protein: CATSRVRGETYEQYF.

The CDR3 is CASTQQETQYF. The CDR3 DNA follows: TGTGCCAGCACCCAACAAGAGACCCAGTACTTC. The rearrangement joins TRBV6-2 or TRBV6-3 to TRBJ2-5; no definite D call. The CDR3 is 11 amino acids. Trimming left V 7 bases short and J 2 bases short, with 5 bases between. The germline gives CDR1 MNHEY, CDR2 SVGEGT.

This chain joins TRBV29-1 and TRBJ1-2, with D tentatively TRBD1 (5 bases). V gave up 3 bases and J gave up 10 bases, with 15 bases separating them. Per the germline V gene, CDR1 is SQVTM and CDR2 is ANQGSEA. The CDR3 spans 12 residues. The CDR3 region has the DNA TGCAGCGTTGACTGGGACGGAGTAATCTACACCTTC. This codes for CSVDWDGVIYTF.

V gene TRBV7-2 combines with J gene TRBJ1-4; 9 bases line up with TRBD1. The CDR3 length is 15 residues. With 4 bases clipped from V and 6 bases from J, the junction kept 6 bases outside the gene matches. Germline V gene sequence: CDR1 SGHTA, CDR2 FQGNSA. The CDR3: CASSSRTGADEKLFF. The CDR3 DNA is TGTGCCAGCAGCTCCAGGACAGGGGCGGATGAAAAACTGTTTTTT.

This clonotype was counted at least ten times. The rearrangement links TRBV12-3 or TRBV12-4 to TRBJ2-7, with 7 nucleotides matching TRBD1. The length of the CDR3 is 12 residues. The ends lost 5 bases at V and 3 bases at J; junction bases unmatched: 1. CDR3 DNA: TGTGCCAGCAGTGGGACAGACTACGAGCAGTACTTC. This translates into CASSGTDYEQYF.

This clonotype was detected only a few times. The gene calls are TRBV5-1 and TRBJ2-1, with D tentatively TRBD1 (6 bases). Trimming left V 2 bases short and J 6 bases short, with 15 bases between. CDR1 is SGHRS, CDR2 YFSETQ, per germline. There are 15 residues in the CDR3. CDR3 protein: CASSLETGPPNEQFF. Written as DNA, the CDR3 is TGCGCCAGCAGCTTAGAGACAGGTCCTCCCAATGAGCAGTTCTTC.

This clonotype was picked up a small number of times. This chain uses TRBV4-1 with TRBJ2-7, with unresolved D. Germline V gene sequence: CDR1 MGHRA, CDR2 YSYEKL. The CDR3 is 14 residues long. The V end lost 1 base, the J end lost 0 bases, and 7 bases lay between the germline ends. Here the CDR3 DNA reads TGCGCCAGCAGCCAAGGGTATAGCTCCTACGAGCAGTACTTC. Amino acid sequence: CASSQGYSSYEQYF.

The rearrangement joins TRBV29-1 to TRBJ2-7, with D unclear. V lost 3 bases to trimming and J lost 2 bases, with 11 bases between them. The germline gives CDR1 SQVTM, CDR2 ANQGSEA. The CDR3 is 13 amino acids. For the CDR3, the DNA is TGCAGCGTTGAGTCGACTGCAACCTACGAGCAGTACTTC. It translates to CSVESTATYEQYF.

This clonotype occurred a few times. The J gene is TRBJ2-3, the V gene TRBV12-3 or TRBV12-4, with D perhaps matching TRBD1 or TRBD2 (6 bases each). The CDR3 contains 12 residues. Trimming took 11 bases from V and 2 from J, leaving 11 bases between them. CDR3 nucleotide sequence: TGTGCCGGAGGGGGACCCACAGATACGCAGTATTTT. Its protein is CAGGGPTDTQYF.

There are a few counts of this clonotype. The chain uses TRBV7-9 and TRBJ1-1; 7 bases agree with TRBD1. CDR3 length equals 14 residues. Germline CDR1 reads SEHNR; CDR2 reads FQNEAQ (reference sequence). V shed 4 bases and J 3 bases; nucleotides not matched to a gene: 5. CDR3 bases: TGTGCCAGCAGCTCGCAGGGGGGCGACACTGAAGCTTTCTTT. This translates into CASSSQGGDTEAFF.

There are a few counts of this clonotype. The chain uses TRBV4-2 and TRBJ1-6; D is undetermined. This CDR3 spans 17 amino acids. The V gene lost 1 base and the J gene lost 6 bases, with 16 bases spanning the gap. Germline V gene lookup returns CDR1 LGHNA and CDR2 YNFKEQ. This chain's CDR3 is CASSQGASTEPNSPLHF. DNA of the CDR3: TGTGCCAGCAGCCAAGGTGCCTCTACGGAACCTAATTCACCCCTCCACTTT.

This clonotype came up once. The J gene is TRBJ2-7, the V gene TRBV20-1; D is possibly TRBD2 (6 bases). The length of the CDR3 is 13 residues. V shed 4 bases and J shed 6 bases, with 16 bases lying between them. Per the germline V gene, CDR1 is DFQATT and CDR2 is SNEGSKA (reference sequence). CDR3 sequence reads: CSANERAFGEQYF. CDR3 in DNA: TGCAGTGCTAACGAGCGGGCCTTTGGCGAGCAGTACTTC.

This clonotype was counted between two and nine times. This chain joins TRBV28 and TRBJ2-3; 7 positions match TRBD1. After removal of 11 bases from V and 4 bases from J, the junction contained 15 bases not matched to a gene. Germline V gene lookup returns CDR1 MDHEN and CDR2 SYDVKM. The CDR3 has 15 amino acids. The CDR3 DNA is TGTGCCTCATCTTTAGGGGGCGTCGGGCCAGATACGCAGTATTTT. Protein product: CASSLGGVGPDTQYF.

The chain recombines TRBV24-1 with TRBJ2-6; no firm D call. From germline, CDR1 is KGHDR and CDR2 SFDVKD. V was clipped by 2 bases and J by 2 bases, with 15 bases between them. The CDR3 is 18 amino acids. Here the CDR3 reads CATSDWGDTTTGANVLTF. The CDR3 coding sequence is TGTGCCACCAGTGATTGGGGTGACACAACGACTGGGGCCAACGTCCTGACTTTC.

This clonotype appeared a few times. This chain connects TRBV24-1 to TRBJ2-5; perhaps TRBD2 as D (5 bases). The CDR3 totals 15 residues. Germline CDR1 reads KGHDR; CDR2 reads SFDVKD. V was cut by 1 base and J by 4 bases, with 12 bases left in between. The CDR3 DNA sequence: TGTGCCACCAGTGATTTAGGTCCGGGGATAGAGACCCAGTACTTC. It specifies CATSDLGPGIETQYF.

The chain links TRBV12-3 or TRBV12-4 to TRBJ1-1; D unclear. Trimming took off 5 bases at V and 5 bases at J, with 9 bases between the two ends. CDR3 length: 12 amino acids. As DNA, the CDR3 is TGTGCCAGCAGTCGCACCTGGACTGAAGCTTTCTTT. This translates into CASSRTWTEAFF.

Notes on this clonotype: Just one base apart from a much larger clone, this may be a read error. CDR3: CAISDPGGANLGNTIYF. The DNA of the CDR3 is TGTGCCATCAGTGACCCCGGGGGTGCTAACTTGGGAAACACCATATATTTT. V usage is TRBV10-3 and J usage is TRBJ1-3; D is possibly TRBD1 (5 bases). Trimming shortened V by 3 bases and J by 4 bases, and 19 bases separated the two germline ends. The CDR3 totals 17 residues. Germline-derived CDR1 and CDR2 are ENHRY and SYGVKD.

The chain links TRBV12-3 or TRBV12-4 to TRBJ2-5; D might be TRBD2 (6 bases). This CDR3 has 15 residues. Trimming cost V 7 bases and J 5 bases, with 20 bases left between them. CDR3 DNA sequence: TGTGCCAGCACTCTCGGGGGATTGAGCCCGGAGACCCAGTACTTC. Residues: CASTLGGLSPETQYF.

There are a few counts of this clonotype. The chain couples TRBV6-2 or TRBV6-3 to TRBJ2-7; D not resolved. Germline V lookup: CDR1 MNHEY, CDR2 SVGEGT. The CDR3 runs 14 residues. V dropped 0 bases and J dropped 3 bases, with 9 bases sitting between them. The CDR3 here is CASSYSWPVYEQYF. In nucleotides, the CDR3 is TGTGCCAGCAGTTACTCGTGGCCGGTCTACGAGCAGTACTTC.